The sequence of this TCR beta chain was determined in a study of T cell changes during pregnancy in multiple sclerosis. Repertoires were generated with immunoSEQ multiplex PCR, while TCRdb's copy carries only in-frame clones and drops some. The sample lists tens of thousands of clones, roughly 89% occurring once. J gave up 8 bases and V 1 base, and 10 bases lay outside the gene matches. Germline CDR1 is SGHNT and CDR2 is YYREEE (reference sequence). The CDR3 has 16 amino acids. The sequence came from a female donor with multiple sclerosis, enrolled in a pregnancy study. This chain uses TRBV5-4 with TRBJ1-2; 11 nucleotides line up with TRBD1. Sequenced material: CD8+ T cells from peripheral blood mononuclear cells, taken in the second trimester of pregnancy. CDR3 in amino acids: CASSLMPGQGALGYTF. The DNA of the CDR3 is TGTGCCAGCAGCTTGATGCCAGGACAGGGGGCTCTAGGCTACACCTTC.